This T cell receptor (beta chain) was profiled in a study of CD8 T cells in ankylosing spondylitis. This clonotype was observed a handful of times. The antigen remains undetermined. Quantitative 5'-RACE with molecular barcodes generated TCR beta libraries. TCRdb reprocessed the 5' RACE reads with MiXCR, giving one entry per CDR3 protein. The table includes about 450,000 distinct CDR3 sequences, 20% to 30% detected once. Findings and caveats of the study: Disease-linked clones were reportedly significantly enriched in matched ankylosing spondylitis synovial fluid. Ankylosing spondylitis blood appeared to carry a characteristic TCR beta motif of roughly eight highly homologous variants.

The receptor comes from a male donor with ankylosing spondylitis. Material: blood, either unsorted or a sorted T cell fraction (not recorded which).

The CDR3 bases are TGCAGTGCTAACGGCGGGGGAACAGATACGCAGTATTTT. Amino acids: CSANGGGTDTQYF. V gene TRBV20-1 combines with J gene TRBJ2-3; 7 bases agree with TRBD2. Germline-derived CDR1 and CDR2 are DFQATT and SNEGSKA (reference sequence). The trim removed 4 bases at V and 3 bases at J, leaving 4 bases unmatched. The CDR3 is 13 residues long.